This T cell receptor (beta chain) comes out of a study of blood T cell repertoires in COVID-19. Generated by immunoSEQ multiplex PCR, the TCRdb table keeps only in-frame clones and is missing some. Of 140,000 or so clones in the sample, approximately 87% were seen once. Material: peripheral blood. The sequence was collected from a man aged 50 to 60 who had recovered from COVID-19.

The CDR3 protein is CASSQEASGWGTDTQYF. CDR3 nucleotide sequence: TGCGCCAGCAGCCAAGAGGCGTCGGGGTGGGGCACAGATACGCAGTATTTT. The genes are TRBV4-3 and TRBJ2-3; a possible D gene is TRBD2 (5 bases). CDR1 and CDR2 from the germline V gene are LGHNA and YSLEER. Trimming left V 0 bases short and J 1 base short, with 14 bases between. The CDR3 has 17 residues.